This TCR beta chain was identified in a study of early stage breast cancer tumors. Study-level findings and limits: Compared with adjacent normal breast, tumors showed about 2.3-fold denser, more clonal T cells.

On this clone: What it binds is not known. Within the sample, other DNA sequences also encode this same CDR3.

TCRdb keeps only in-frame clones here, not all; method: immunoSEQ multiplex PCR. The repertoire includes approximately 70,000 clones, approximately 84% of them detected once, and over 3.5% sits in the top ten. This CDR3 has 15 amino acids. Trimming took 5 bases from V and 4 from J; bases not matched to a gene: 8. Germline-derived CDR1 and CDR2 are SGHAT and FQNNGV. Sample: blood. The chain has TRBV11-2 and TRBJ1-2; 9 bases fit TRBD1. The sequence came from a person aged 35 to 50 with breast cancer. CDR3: CASSLGQGGIYGYTF. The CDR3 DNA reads TGTGCCAGCAGCCTGGGACAGGGCGGGATCTATGGCTACACCTTC.